The rows below give T cell receptor beta chains drawn from one sample of a study of shared clonotypes between healthy human individuals. TCRdb's table, derived via immunoSEQ multiplex PCR, lists solely in-frame clones and lacks some. The sample lists roughly 2.5 million clones; approximately 92% were seen once. Specimen: naive CD4+ T cells sorted from blood. These receptors were taken from a man younger than 30 in good health. Each CDR3 is given with its conserved first and last residue. Fields, in order: CDR3 length, clone size, V gene, J gene, D gene, CDR3 DNA, CDR3 protein. A D gene is named only where the DNA matches it firmly. Expanded clones get a size class; other rows say once, few or many, or leave the size out.

len: 15; abundance: -; v_gene: TRBV6-1; j_gene: TRBJ2-5; d_gene: -; CDR3nt: TGTGCCAGCAGTGCCCCTAGGGTTGGACAAGAGACCCAGTACTTC; CDR3aa: CASSAPRVGQETQYF
len: 15; abundance: -; v_gene: TRBV5-6; j_gene: TRBJ2-1; d_gene: TRBD1; CDR3nt: TGTGCCAGCAGCCTGGGACAGGTCCTTTCGAATGAGCAGTTCTTC; CDR3aa: CASSLGQVLSNEQFF
len: 15; abundance: -; v_gene: TRBV30; j_gene: TRBJ2-5; d_gene: -; CDR3nt: TGTGCCTGGAGTGGTATGGGGGCTTTACAAGAGACCCAGTACTTC; CDR3aa: CAWSGMGALQETQYF
len: 15; abundance: -; v_gene: TRBV18; j_gene: TRBJ1-3; d_gene: -; CDR3nt: TGTGCCAGCTCACCACCGGGATTAGTCGGAGACACCATATATTTT; CDR3aa: CASSPPGLVGDTIYF
len: 14; abundance: -; v_gene: TRBV14; j_gene: TRBJ1-4; d_gene: -; CDR3nt: TGTGCCAGCAGCCGGACATCTACTAATGAAAAACTGTTTTTT; CDR3aa: CASSRTSTNEKLFF
len: 14; abundance: -; v_gene: TRBV6-5; j_gene: TRBJ2-7; d_gene: TRBD1; CDR3nt: TGTGCCAGCAAACGCGGGACAGGACTTTACGAGCAGTACTTC; CDR3aa: CASKRGTGLYEQYF
len: 14; abundance: once; v_gene: TRBV6-5; j_gene: TRBJ2-7; d_gene: TRBD1; CDR3nt: TGTGCCAGCAGTTATGGGACAGGGGTTTACGAGCAGTACTTC; CDR3aa: CASSYGTGVYEQYF
len: 16; abundance: -; v_gene: TRBV2; j_gene: TRBJ1-5; d_gene: -; CDR3nt: TGTGCCAGCAGTGAAGCGTTAGGGGTTTTTAGTCAGCCCCAGCATTTT; CDR3aa: CASSEALGVFSQPQHF
len: 15; abundance: -; v_gene: TRBV5-5; j_gene: TRBJ1-6; d_gene: -; CDR3nt: TGTGCCAGCAGCTTGGCTGGGGCCCAGGACTCACCCCTCCACTTT; CDR3aa: CASSLAGAQDSPLHF
len: 17; abundance: once; v_gene: TRBV18; j_gene: TRBJ1-2; d_gene: TRBD1; CDR3nt: TGTGCCAGCTCACAGACGGGACAGGGGTATTCAAACTATGGCTACACCTTC; CDR3aa: CASSQTGQGYSNYGYTF
len: 14; abundance: -; v_gene: TRBV7-2; j_gene: TRBJ2-3; d_gene: -; CDR3nt: TGTGCCAGCAGCCCCTCAGGGAGGACAGATACGCAGTATTTT; CDR3aa: CASSPSGRTDTQYF
len: 17; abundance: -; v_gene: TRBV6-1; j_gene: TRBJ1-6; d_gene: TRBD1; CDR3nt: TGTGCCAGCAGTGAAGCTAAAGCGACAGGGTTATCTTCACCCCTCCACTTT; CDR3aa: CASSEAKATGLSSPLHF
len: 15; abundance: -; v_gene: TRBV19; j_gene: TRBJ2-2; d_gene: TRBD2; CDR3nt: TGTGCCAGTAGTATTGTAGCGGGAGGGGCCGGGGAGCTGTTTTTT; CDR3aa: CASSIVAGGAGELFF
len: 15; abundance: once; v_gene: TRBV5-1; j_gene: TRBJ1-2; d_gene: TRBD1; CDR3nt: TGCGCCAGCAGCTCTCTACAGGGGCCAGGTCGGGGCTACACCTTC; CDR3aa: CASSSLQGPGRGYTF